Below, 20 T cell receptor beta chains from the same sample are listed, as sequenced in a study of cytomegalovirus exposure and HLA in healthy donors. It was with 60 Vbeta and 13 Jbeta primers that the PCR ran. Assay used: immunoSEQ multiplex PCR; TCRdb lists only in-frame clones, some missing. The table records approximately 120,000 clones, 60% to 85% of them present only once. Sequenced sample: PBMCs. The receptors were gathered from a man aged 25 to 40 in good health and CMV-seronegative.

The chain combines TRBV7-8 with TRBJ1-1; D may be TRBD1 (5 bases). This CDR3 has 15 amino acids. The germline V gene has CDR1 SGHVS and CDR2 FQNEAQ. Trimming removed 4 bases from V and 4 bases from J, with 16 bases in between. The CDR3 coding sequence is TGTGCCAGCAGCTCTTCGGGGGGTTTTACCACTGAAGCTTTCTTT. As protein: CASSSSGGFTTEAFF.

This chain connects TRBV27 to TRBJ2-5; no firm D call. V lost 6 bases and J 4 bases, leaving 6 bases between the germline ends. The CDR3 contains 11 residues. CDR1 is MNHEY and CDR2 is SMNVEV in the germline V gene (reference sequence). The CDR3 nucleotides read TGTGCCAGCAGCTACAGAGAGACCCAGTACTTC. Protein product: CASSYRETQYF.

This sequence joins TRBV20-1 and TRBJ1-4; unclear D gene. The CDR3 length is 11 residues. Germline loops: CDR1 DFQATT, CDR2 SNEGSKA (reference sequence). V was shortened by 0 bases and J by 11 bases, with 7 bases between the two germline ends. The CDR3 is CSARDRGKLFF. As DNA, the CDR3 is TGCAGTGCTAGAGATCGCGGGAAACTGTTTTTT.

V and J are TRBV6-5 and TRBJ1-1; 7 bases are shared with TRBD1. Trimming removed 6 bases from V and 1 base from J; junction bases left unmatched: 8. The CDR3 has 15 residues. CDR1 is MNHEY, CDR2 SVGAGI, per germline. As DNA, the CDR3 is TGTGCCAGCAGCCCATCGGACAGGTCGAACACTGAAGCTTTCTTT. It specifies CASSPSDRSNTEAFF.

This chain uses TRBV5-1 with TRBJ2-5; D perhaps matches TRBD2 (6 bases). The germline V gene encodes CDR1 SGHRS and CDR2 YFSETQ. The CDR3 totals 14 residues. V was cut by 5 bases and J by 1 base, with 12 bases left in between. The CDR3 DNA is TGCGCCAGCAGTAGATGGAGGGGCCAAGAGACCCAGTACTTC. Its translation is CASSRWRGQETQYF.

This chain connects TRBV19 to TRBJ1-4; D call uncertain. The CDR3 length is 14 residues. V lost 5 bases, J lost 8 bases, and 15 bases lay in between. Germline V lookup: CDR1 LNHDA, CDR2 SQIVND (reference sequence). CDR3 in amino acids: CASSPGLREEKLFF. Here the CDR3 DNA reads TGTGCCAGTAGTCCGGGTCTGAGAGAGGAAAAACTGTTTTTT. Drawing the rest from reference TRBV19 and TRBJ1-4, the complete variable domain is DGGITQSPKYLFRKEGQNVTLSCEQNLNHDAMYWYRQDPGQGLRLIYYSQIVNDFQKGDIAEGYSVSREKKESFPLTVTSAQKNPTAFYLCASSPGLREEKLFFGSGTQLSVL.

V usage is TRBV28 and J usage is TRBJ2-3; D is possibly TRBD1 (7 bases). CDR3 length: 14 amino acids. V lost 6 bases to trimming and J lost 0 bases, with 10 bases between them. Germline assignment: CDR1 MDHEN and CDR2 SYDVKM. For the CDR3, the DNA is TGTGCCAGCAGCCAGGGGGGAAGCACAGATACGCAGTATTTT. Its protein product is CASSQGGSTDTQYF.

The rearrangement links TRBV5-1 to TRBJ1-5; D is uncertain. The germline gives CDR1 SGHRS, CDR2 YFSETQ. V gave up 4 bases and J gave up 6 bases, with 17 bases separating them. The CDR3 runs to 15 residues. CDR3 sequence reads: CASSAGSEVTQPQHF. The CDR3 bases are TGCGCCAGCAGCGCTGGATCGGAGGTCACTCAGCCCCAGCATTTT.

CDR3 amino acids: CASSLSPGIQYF. CDR3 sequence (DNA): TGTGCCAGCAGTTTATCCCCGGGCATTCAGTACTTC. This chain uses TRBV28 with TRBJ2-4; unclear D gene. Trimming took 1 base from V and 9 from J, leaving 7 bases between them. This CDR3 has 12 amino acids. Germline-derived CDR1 and CDR2 are MDHEN and SYDVKM.

The chain recombines TRBV10-3 with TRBJ1-6; TRBD1 matches at 7 bases. Germline V gene lookup returns CDR1 ENHRY and CDR2 SYGVKD. Trimming took 10 bases from V and 3 from J; bases not matched to a gene: 3. This CDR3 is built from 13 residues. CDR3 bases: TGTGCCACCCGACAGGGCTATAATTCACCCCTCCACTTT. Its translation is CATRQGYNSPLHF.

CDR3 sequence reads: CASSDPGGGLYGYTF. The CDR3, as DNA: TGCGCCAGCAGTGATCCCGGTGGGGGACTCTATGGCTACACCTTC. The rearrangement joins TRBV10-1 to TRBJ1-2, with D possibly TRBD1 on 5 matching bases. The V gene lost 3 bases and the J gene lost 4 bases, with 15 bases spanning the gap. The CDR3 consists of 15 residues. Germline CDR1 is WNHNN and CDR2 is SYGVQD (reference sequence).

The rearrangement uses TRBV11-2 and TRBJ1-5, with TRBD1 identical over 8 bases. V lost 3 bases and J lost 0; bases outside the gene matches: 4. This CDR3 has 16 amino acids. CDR1 SGHAT and CDR2 FQNNGV come from the germline V gene. The CDR3 DNA follows: TGTGCCAGCAGCTTGAGGACAGGGAATAGCAATCAGCCCCAGCATTTT. Amino acids: CASSLRTGNSNQPQHF.

V is TRBV6-5 and J is TRBJ1-1; 10 bases line up with TRBD1. Germline V gene sequence: CDR1 MNHEY, CDR2 SVGAGI. V lost 2 bases, J lost 4 bases, and 7 bases stayed unmatched. The CDR3 runs to 16 residues. DNA of the CDR3: TGTGCCAGCAGTTACCTCACGACAGGGGGCCTCACTGAAGCTTTCTTT. Encoded protein: CASSYLTTGGLTEAFF.

This clone was recorded a few times. This chain joins TRBV7-6 and TRBJ1-5; maybe TRBD1 (5 bases). The CDR3 runs 16 residues. Trimming shortened V by 6 bases and J by 0 bases, and 15 bases separated the two germline ends. The germline V gene has CDR1 SGHVS and CDR2 FNYEAQ. For the CDR3, the DNA is TGTGCCAGCAGTTCCCTGGGTGGACATAGCAATCAGCCCCAGCATTTT. It encodes CASSSLGGHSNQPQHF.

The chain carries TRBV11-2 and TRBJ2-5; 7 nucleotides match TRBD1. This CDR3 is 14 amino acids long. Germline CDR1 reads SGHAT; CDR2 reads FQNNGV. J lost 5 bases, V lost 5 bases, and 8 bases had no gene match. The CDR3 protein is CASSPVTGRETQYF. CDR3 coding DNA: TGTGCCAGCAGCCCGGTGACAGGGCGCGAGACCCAGTACTTC.

This clone was counted between two and nine times. The chain employs TRBV30 and TRBJ1-1, with TRBD1 matching 7 bases. V lost 1 base, J lost 1 base, and 0 bases stayed unmatched. CDR1 and CDR2 (germline): GTSNPN, SVGIG (reference sequence). The CDR3 runs to 13 residues. CDR3 nucleotide sequence: TGTGCCTGGAGTGACAGGGGGAACACTGAAGCTTTCTTT. Translation: CAWSDRGNTEAFF.

This sequence joins TRBV6-5 and TRBJ2-1; D is possibly TRBD1 (6 bases). CDR3 size: 15 residues. Germline V CDR1 and CDR2: MNHEY, SVGAGI. V lost 4 bases to trimming and J lost 6 bases, with 16 bases between them. The CDR3 DNA is TGTGCCAGCAGTTTGACAGGTGGCGAGAGCAATGAGCAGTTCTTC. It yields the protein CASSLTGGESNEQFF.

The chain has TRBV29-1 and TRBJ1-2; D gene uncertain. The CDR3 is 11 residues long. Germline CDR1 reads SQVTM; CDR2 reads ANQGSEA. V lost 3 bases to trimming and J lost 6 bases, with 8 bases between them. CDR3 nucleotides: TGCAGCGTTGATCACGGTAATGGCTACACCTTC. Protein product: CSVDHGNGYTF. Full variable domain (rest looked up from reference TRBV29-1 and TRBJ1-2): SAVISQKPSRDICQRGTSLTIQCQVDSQVTMMFWYRQQPGQSLTLIATANQGSEATYESGFVIDKFPISRPNLTFSTLTVSNMSPEDSSIYLCSVDHGNGYTFGSGTRLTVV.

The V and J genes are TRBV6-1 and TRBJ1-5, with D uncertain. The germline V gene has CDR1 MNHNS and CDR2 SASEGT. This CDR3 has 17 amino acids. Deletions cut 3 bases from V and 2 bases from J, with 17 bases between. CDR3 residues: CASSERNPSLGNQPQHF. CDR3 DNA: TGTGCCAGCAGTGAGCGGAACCCAAGCCTTGGCAATCAGCCCCAGCATTTT.

The J gene is TRBJ2-3, the V gene TRBV5-1, with TRBD2 matching 7 bases. V lost 4 bases and J lost 4; bases outside the gene matches: 12. The CDR3 has 16 residues. The germline gives CDR1 SGHRS, CDR2 YFSETQ. In nucleotides, the CDR3 is TGCGCCAGCAGCCCACCTAGCGGTCCTGGGGCAGATACGCAGTATTTT. Its protein is CASSPPSGPGADTQYF.